This record covers a single TCR beta chain. The target of this receptor is not known. Base qualities are not provided; no much larger clone lies one nucleotide away. Explained via the paper, the treatment or condition label denotes: approximately 10-day PBMC culture with coronavirus spike peptide pools or control peptides (ViraFEST assay). The ViraFEST assay was used in the study, in which antigen-specific T cells were expanded with peptide pools and expanded clonotypes were subsequently identified by TCR sequencing. The convalescent patients' positive SARS-CoV-2 PCR tests were from March to December 2020, which was before the Alpha, Beta and Delta variants emerged in the United States. Each well held two million PBMCs cultured with around 10 ug/ml peptide pools in IMDM containing 5% human AB serum and 7.5 to 10 IU/ml IL-2. On days 3 and 7, half of the culture medium was replaced with fresh IL-2-containing medium. After roughly nine days of culture, CD4+ T cells were isolated by negative selection using the EasySep CD4+ T cell isolation kit. Ficoll-Paque Plus gradient centrifugation was used to isolate PBMCs from whole blood, and the isolated PBMCs were then either used fresh or cryopreserved at -140C. In general, triplicate wells were set up for every culture condition.

The protocol used for the library was PCR. DNA from cultured CD4+ T cells underwent TCR sequencing with the Oncomine TCR Beta short-read assay at the Johns Hopkins FTIC core. The QIAamp micro DNA kit was used to extract genomic DNA from the cultured CD4+ T cells. Oncomine TCR Beta libraries made from cultured CD4+ T cells were pooled using unique dual indexes and sequenced on an Illumina iSeq 100. Under the source paper's analysis protocol: Non-productive sequences were filtered out, and CDR3s that did not start with C, did not end with F or W, or were shorter than 7 amino acids were discarded. Antigen-specific clonotypes were identified using the MANAFEST web application through comparison of peptide-stimulated wells with reference and other culture wells. Positive clones required FDR below 0.05, an odds ratio above 5, and productive frequency above 0.1% in at least two of three replicate wells. A clonotype counted as cross-reactive if it showed significant expansion both in the SARS-CoV-2 spike wells and in at least one common cold coronavirus spike condition. Similarity between CDR3 sequences was evaluated in R version 3.6.1 using Levenshtein distances (stringdist) and unrooted phylogenetic trees (ape). TCRdb applied fastp at Q25 and MiXCR to the public reads, then kept only in-frame beta chains. One record per CDR3 amino acid sequence lists the most common genes and DNA. What appears here as the V and J calls and clone size reflects TCRdb's work, not the paper's. The sample contains over 15,000 distinct CDR3 sequences, approximately 70% of them found a single time. Of the sample, approximately 17% falls within the top ten clones.

The germline V gene provides CDR1 MGHRA and CDR2 YSYEKL. CDR3 length: 17 amino acids, cysteine to phenylalanine. Here the CDR3 DNA is all that survives: 51 bases in frame from base 1. V and J are trimmed by 0 bases and 0 bases, and the gene matches miss 6 bases of the junction. The sample comes from a study of vaccination and CD4 T cells after COVID-19 (dated by TCRdb to 2021 to 2024). A note on the overall study: Convalescent patients had a positive SARS-CoV-2 result on nasal swab PCR, and of these patients, 8 or 9 had mild disease and one had severe disease. Six males and four females were included in the convalescent cohort, with two Hispanic individuals, seven Caucasians, two Asians and one multiracial person represented. Two doses of either the Pfizer-BioNTech BNT162b2 vaccine (n=8) or the Moderna mRNA-1273 vaccine (n=2) were administered to participants. Post-COVID blood samples were collected from convalescent patients a median of around 100 days after diagnosis, with a range of roughly 30 to 170 days. Post-vaccine blood samples were obtained a median of about 70 days after the second vaccine dose, with a range of about 12 to 241 days. For stimulating the cultures, overlapping spike peptide pools were used, derived from SARS-CoV-2 as well as from the common cold coronaviruses HCoV-NL63, HCoV-OC43 and HCoV-229E. As controls, cultures received a CEFX viral epitope pool (the positive control), an HIV-1 Nef peptide pool (the negative control), or no peptide at all. The spike-specific CD4+ TCR repertoire was compared before and after mRNA vaccination in over nine COVID-19 convalescent patients and a few infection-naive healthy vaccine recipients. Beyond this particular receptor, the publication reports: The number of convalescent patients in the study was relatively small, and the study did not examine early timepoints following natural infection. The median count of SARS-CoV-2-reactive clonotypes went up from 20 to 25 after infection to 38 after vaccination, although the change was not significant. Among convalescent patients, a median around 86% of the SARS-CoV-2-reactive clones seen after vaccination appeared only after vaccination, which suggests priming specific to the vaccine. Of the vaccine-specific clones found in convalescent patients, nearly all (304 of 307) were mono-reactive for SARS-CoV-2 spike instead of being cross-reactive with common cold coronaviruses.

The sample consisted of CD4+ T cells from blood, cultured in vitro. Rearrangement joined TRBV4-1 to TRBJ2-7, with 9 middle bases fitting TRBD2. The receptor was derived from a human donor who had recovered from COVID-19. The CDR3: CASSQERGSGSSYEQYF. DNA sequence: TGCGCCAGCAGCCAAGAAAGGGGTAGCGGGAGCTCCTACGAGCAGTACTTC.